This T cell receptor beta chain is drawn from a study of shared clonotypes between healthy human individuals. For the study at large: CD8 memory received one plate per donor, CD8 naive two, CD4 memory three and CD4 naive three.

Turning to this clone: The antigen remains unidentified.

The CDR3 covers 16 residues. CDR1 SGHAT and CDR2 FQNNGV come from the germline V gene. Trimming shortened V by 5 bases and J by 4 bases, and 17 bases separated the two germline ends. Study-wide findings and caveats: Clonotypes which were not shared had lower generation probabilities than clonotypes that all four donors shared. Generally, naive subsets (rather than memory subsets) showed larger estimated richness.

Produced via immunoSEQ multiplex PCR; TCRdb's table is partial and in-frame only. The table records under 850,000 clones, roughly 72% of them present only once. Memory CD4+ cells were the fraction left after CD45RA+ naive selection. The origin of this receptor is a woman aged 25 to 45 in good health. Sequencing was done on a sample of memory CD4+ T cells sorted from blood. Subset described: CD45RA-negative fraction. This chain joins TRBV11-2 and TRBJ1-4; D gene unclear. CDR3 DNA sequence: TGTGCCAGCAGCGGCCGATCAGGAACAATTAATGAAAAACTGTTTTTT. Amino acid sequence: CASSGRSGTINEKLFF.